In its sample, the clone carrying this TCR beta chain was seen many times. Its target is unknown. The CDR3 loop spans 17 amino acids. Germline-derived CDR1 and CDR2 are SGHTA and FQGTGA. Germline trimming cut 1 base from V and 2 bases from J; bases unmatched to any gene: 4. This specimen comes from a study of T-cell reconstitution after alpha-beta-depleted transplantation in children. Study observations and caveats: In some patients, recipient T cells and intrathymic progenitors surviving conditioning explained high day-60 diversity. Newly produced T cells mostly provided counts and TCRbeta diversity after one year, as hyperexpanded clones declined. About two months after transplant, alpha-beta T cells reportedly came from several hundred expanded graft clones.

Unique molecular identifiers were incorporated into the prepared TCRbeta library. TCRdb re-called the PCR reads with MiXCR, one entry per CDR3 protein. The sample lists fewer than 1 million distinct CDR3 sequences; roughly 16% were seen once. The material was PBMCs, mostly from graft donor cells, obtained 360 days after TCRalphabeta/CD19-depleted stem cell transplant. This clonotype originated in a male patient between 10 and 17 years old who had a stem cell transplant for acute lymphoblastic leukemia, so the T cells may come from the graft donor. The chain joins TRBV7-3 to TRBJ2-1; TRBD2 agrees at 11 bases. CDR3 sequence reads: CASSLKLAGVPYNEQFF. The CDR3 DNA reads as TGTGCCAGCAGCTTAAAACTAGCGGGGGTCCCCTACAATGAGCAGTTCTTC.